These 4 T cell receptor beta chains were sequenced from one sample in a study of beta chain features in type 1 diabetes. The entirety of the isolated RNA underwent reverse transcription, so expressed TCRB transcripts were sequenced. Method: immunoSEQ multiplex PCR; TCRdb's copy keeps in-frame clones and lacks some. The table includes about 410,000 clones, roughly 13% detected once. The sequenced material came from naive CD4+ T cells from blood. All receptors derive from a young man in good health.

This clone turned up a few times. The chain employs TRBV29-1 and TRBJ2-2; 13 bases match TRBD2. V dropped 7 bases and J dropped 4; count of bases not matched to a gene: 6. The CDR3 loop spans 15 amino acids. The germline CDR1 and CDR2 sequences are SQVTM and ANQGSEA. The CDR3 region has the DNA TGCAGCGGGACCGGGACTAGCGGGGTCACCGGGGAGCTGTTTTTT. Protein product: CSGTGTSGVTGELFF.

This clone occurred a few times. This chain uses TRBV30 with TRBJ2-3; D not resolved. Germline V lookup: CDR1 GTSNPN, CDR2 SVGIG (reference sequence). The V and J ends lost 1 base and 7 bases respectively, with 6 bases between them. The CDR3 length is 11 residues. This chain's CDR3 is CAWSDAYTQYF. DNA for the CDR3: TGTGCCTGGAGTGATGCCTATACGCAGTATTTT. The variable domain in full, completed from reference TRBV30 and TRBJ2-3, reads SQTIHQWPATLVQPVGSPLSLECTVEGTSNPNLYWYRQAAGRGLQLLFYSVGIGQISSEVPQNLSASRPQDRQFILSSKKLLLSDSGFYLCAWSDAYTQYFGPGTRLTVL.

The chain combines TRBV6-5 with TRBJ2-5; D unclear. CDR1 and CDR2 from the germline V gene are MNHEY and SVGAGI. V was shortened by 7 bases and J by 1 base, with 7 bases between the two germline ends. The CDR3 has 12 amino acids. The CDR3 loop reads CASTRSQETQYF. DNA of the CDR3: TGTGCCAGCACCAGATCCCAAGAGACCCAGTACTTC.

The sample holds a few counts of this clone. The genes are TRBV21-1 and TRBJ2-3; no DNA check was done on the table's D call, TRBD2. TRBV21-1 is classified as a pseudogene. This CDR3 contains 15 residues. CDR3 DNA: TGTGCCAGCAGCAAAGCTAGCGGGTGGCCAGATACGCAGTATTTT. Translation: CASSKASGWPDTQYF.